This TCR beta chain was obtained from a study of OX40 agonist ivuxolimab in advanced cancers. Study-level background: Patients took ivuxolimab, an agonistic anti-OX40 (CD134) antibody.

Sequenced by immunoSEQ multiplex PCR; TCRdb stores in-frame clones only, minus some. The profile shows about 88,000 clones, 85% to 90% of them singletons. Comments on this clone: Its target is not known. One end of the junction is discordant with germline, which a read error may explain.

Study-level findings and limits: In CD8+ T cells, expanded clones were on average more numerous than in CD4+.

The CDR3 is made up of 15 amino acids. CDR1 is SGHRS and CDR2 is YFSETQ in the germline V gene. The chain joins TRBV5-1 to TRBJ1-6, with TRBD1 matching 8 bases. Sequences were derived from CD4+ or CD8+ T cells sorted from blood, sampled in a trial of the OX40 agonist ivuxolimab. This receptor was identified in an adult with an advanced solid tumor such as melanoma, head and neck, liver or kidney cancer. CDR3 region: CASSQPTGDNSLLHF. CDR3 in DNA: TGCGCCAGCAGCCAGCCGACAGGGGATAATTCACTCCTCCACTTT.